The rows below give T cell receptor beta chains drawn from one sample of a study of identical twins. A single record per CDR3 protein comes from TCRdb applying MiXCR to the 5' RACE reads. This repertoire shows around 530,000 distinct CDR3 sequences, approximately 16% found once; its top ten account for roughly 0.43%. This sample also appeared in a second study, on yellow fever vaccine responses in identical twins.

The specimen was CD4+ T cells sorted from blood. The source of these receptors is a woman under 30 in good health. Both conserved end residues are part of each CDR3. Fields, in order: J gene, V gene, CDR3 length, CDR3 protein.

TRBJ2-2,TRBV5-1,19,CASSLPALGLAANTGELFF
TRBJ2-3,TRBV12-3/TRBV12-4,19,CASSTSVRVLAASTDTQYF
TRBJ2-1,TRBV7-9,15,CASSLVLLAYNKQFF
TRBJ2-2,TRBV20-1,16,CSARTERGHNTGELFF
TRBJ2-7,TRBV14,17,CASSQEDRGTRTYEQYF
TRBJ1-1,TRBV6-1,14,CASRMGQLNTEAFF
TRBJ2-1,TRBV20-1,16,CSARRAPSARGNEQFF
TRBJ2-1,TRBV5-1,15,CASSLDGGSYNEQFF
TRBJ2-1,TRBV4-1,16,CASSQGGNTLSNEQFF
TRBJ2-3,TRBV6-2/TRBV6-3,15,CASSYPPGGVDTQYF
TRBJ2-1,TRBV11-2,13,CASSFDGYNEQFF
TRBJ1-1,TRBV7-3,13,CASSAGTNTEAFF
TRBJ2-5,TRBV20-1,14,CSAISGGGGETQYF
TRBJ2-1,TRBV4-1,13,CASSQGRVGEQFF
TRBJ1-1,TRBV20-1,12,CSASGLNTEAFF
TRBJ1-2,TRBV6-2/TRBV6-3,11,CASKLNYGYTF
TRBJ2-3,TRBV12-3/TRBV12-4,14,CASSSLWGTDTQYF
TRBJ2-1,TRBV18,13,CASSPTGDNEQFF
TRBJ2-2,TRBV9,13,CASSALGQGELFF
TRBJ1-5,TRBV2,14,CASSVGEGNQPQHF
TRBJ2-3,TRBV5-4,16,CASSPPGTGFSDTQYF
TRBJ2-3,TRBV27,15,CASSLAYGGTDTQYF
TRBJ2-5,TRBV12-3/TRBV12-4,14,CASSLVVKRETQYF
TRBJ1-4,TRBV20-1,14,CSARDRGGGEKLFF
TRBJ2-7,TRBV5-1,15,CASSWGQGLTYEQYF
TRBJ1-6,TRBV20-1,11,CSAQGDSPLHF
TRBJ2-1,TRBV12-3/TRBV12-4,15,CASSTTGTQYNEQFF
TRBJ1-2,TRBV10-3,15,CAISESTGAFYGYTF
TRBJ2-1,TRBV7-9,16,CASSLDVRIRYNEQFF
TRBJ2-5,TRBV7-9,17,CASSLGTGALSQETQYF
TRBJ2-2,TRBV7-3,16,CASSSLATSNTGELFF
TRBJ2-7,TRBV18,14,CASSPTGARYEQYF
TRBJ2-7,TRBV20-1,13,CSAPDSRTYEQYF
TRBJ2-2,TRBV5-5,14,CASRVGGNTGELFF
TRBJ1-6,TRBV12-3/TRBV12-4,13,CASSSTANSPLHF
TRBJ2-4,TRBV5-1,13,CASSVTMSRIQYF
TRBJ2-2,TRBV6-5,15,CASSYSGLESGELFF
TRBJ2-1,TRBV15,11,CATSRALEQFF
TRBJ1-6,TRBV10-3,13,CAAVSSYNSPLHF
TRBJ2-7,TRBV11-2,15,CASSLVDSTIYEQYF
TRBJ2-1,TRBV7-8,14,CASSLASGVGEQFF
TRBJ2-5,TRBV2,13,CASKGTAQETQYF
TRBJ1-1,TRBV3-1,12,CASSQVTAEAFF
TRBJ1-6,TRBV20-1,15,CSARVQGDYNSPLHF
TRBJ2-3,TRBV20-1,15,CSARVVVQGTDTQYF
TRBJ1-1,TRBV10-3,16,CAISAVVTGRNTEAFF
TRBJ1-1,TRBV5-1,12,CASRLDPGEAFF
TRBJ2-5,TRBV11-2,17,CASSLRDKVSLRETQYF